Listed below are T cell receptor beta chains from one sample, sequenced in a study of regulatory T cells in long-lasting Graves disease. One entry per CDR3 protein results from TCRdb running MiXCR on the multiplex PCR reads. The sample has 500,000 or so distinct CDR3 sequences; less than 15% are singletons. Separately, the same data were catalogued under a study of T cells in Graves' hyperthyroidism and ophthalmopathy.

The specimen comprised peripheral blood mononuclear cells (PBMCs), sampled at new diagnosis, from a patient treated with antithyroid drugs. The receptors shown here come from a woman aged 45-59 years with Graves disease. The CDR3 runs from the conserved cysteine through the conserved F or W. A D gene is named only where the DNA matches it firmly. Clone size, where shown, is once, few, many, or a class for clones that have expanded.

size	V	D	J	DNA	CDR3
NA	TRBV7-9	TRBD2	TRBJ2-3	TGTGCCAGCAGCTTAGTTCTAGCGGGAGGAGATACGCAGTATTTT	CASSLVLAGGDTQYF
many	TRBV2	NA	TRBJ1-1	TGTGCCAGCAGTGGGATGGGGACACCTAACACTGAAGCTTTCTTT	CASSGMGTPNTEAFF
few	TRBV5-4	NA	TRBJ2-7	TGTGCCAGCAGCCAAACGACAGGCCCATCCTACGAGCAGTACTTC	CASSQTTGPSYEQYF
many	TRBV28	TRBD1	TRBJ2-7	TGTGCCAGCAGTTCTAACAGGGGGCTGACTTTAAGGTACGAGCAGTACTTC	CASSSNRGLTLRYEQYF
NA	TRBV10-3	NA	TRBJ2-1	TGTGCCATCAGTGAACTGTCGGTTAGCTCCTACAATGAGCAGTTCTTC	CAISELSVSSYNEQFF
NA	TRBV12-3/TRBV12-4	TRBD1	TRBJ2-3	TGTGCCAGCAGGTTACTATCGGGACAGGGGGCGGTGGATACGCAGTATTTT	CASRLLSGQGAVDTQYF
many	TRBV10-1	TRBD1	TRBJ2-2	TGCGCCAGCAGTGATAAGGACAGGGCGAACACCGGGGAGCTGTTTTTT	CASSDKDRANTGELFF
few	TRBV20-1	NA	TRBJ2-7	TGCAGTGCTAGCGAGGAGGGCGGGAACCCCTACGAGCAGTACTTC	CSASEEGGNPYEQYF
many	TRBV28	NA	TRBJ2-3	TGTGCCAGCAGCCGACAGGCTCGGGTTACGCAGTATTTT	CASSRQARVTQYF
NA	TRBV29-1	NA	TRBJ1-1	TGCAGCGTTGCCCCGACACTTAACACTGAAGCTTTCTTT	CSVAPTLNTEAFF
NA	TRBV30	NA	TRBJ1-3	TGTGCCTGGAGAGTGTCTCCTGGAAACACCATATATTTT	CAWRVSPGNTIYF
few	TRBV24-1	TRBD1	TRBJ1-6	TGTGCCACCAGTGCGGCAGGGGGTAATTCACCCCTCCACTTT	CATSAAGGNSPLHF
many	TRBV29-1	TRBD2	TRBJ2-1	TGCAGCGTTGGCACCTCCGGGACTAGAGGTGAGCAGTTCTTC	CSVGTSGTRGEQFF
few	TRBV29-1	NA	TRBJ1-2	TGCAGCGTTGGCAGTCGGGGCTATGGCTACACCTTC	CSVGSRGYGYTF
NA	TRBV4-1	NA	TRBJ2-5	TGCGCCAGCAGCCAAGACCCAGCACAAGAGACCCAGTACTTC	CASSQDPAQETQYF
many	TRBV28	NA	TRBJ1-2	TGTGCCAGCAGTTTGGCAGGGGTATATGGCTACACCTTC	CASSLAGVYGYTF